This is a list of T cell receptor beta chains from one sample in a study of blood T cell repertoires in COVID-19. The protocol was immunoSEQ multiplex PCR, while the TCRdb copy is restricted to in-frame clones and leaves out a portion. The table records about 370,000 clones, approximately 90% of them present only once. Input material: PBMCs or T cells enriched from blood (not recorded which). The receptors shown here come from a middle-aged woman who had been exposed to COVID-19. CDR3s leave out the opening cysteine and the closing phenylalanine or tryptophan.

CDR3 length: 15
V gene: TRBV7-2
J gene: TRBJ2-7
CDR3 protein: ASSFLRHSGGAYEQY

CDR3 length: 16
V gene: TRBV7-6
J gene: TRBJ2-3
CDR3 protein: ASSWKPPTSGRGDTQY

CDR3 length: 11
V gene: TRBV30
J gene: TRBJ1-4
CDR3 protein: AWNYRGGEKLF

CDR3 length: 12
V gene: TRBV5-6
J gene: TRBJ2-3
CDR3 protein: ASSLGSPADTQY

CDR3 length: 13
V gene: TRBV6-5
J gene: TRBJ2-1
CDR3 protein: ASSPDRGRNNEQF

CDR3 length: 11
V gene: TRBV19
J gene: TRBJ2-7
CDR3 protein: ASKGTGASEQY

CDR3 length: 12
V gene: TRBV27
J gene: TRBJ2-7
CDR3 protein: ASSFYTGPYEQY

CDR3 length: 13
V gene: TRBV30
J gene: TRBJ2-7
CDR3 protein: AWSGTGDISYEQY

CDR3 length: 14
V gene: TRBV13
J gene: TRBJ2-3
CDR3 protein: ASSAGLAGGSDTQY

CDR3 length: 15
V gene: TRBV25-1
J gene: TRBJ2-2
CDR3 protein: ASSETPLAGAVGELF

CDR3 length: 12
V gene: TRBV5-6
J gene: TRBJ2-1
CDR3 protein: ASSLASETVEQF

CDR3 length: 11
V gene: TRBV19
J gene: TRBJ1-2
CDR3 protein: ASLPGTALGYT

CDR3 length: 13
V gene: TRBV20-1
J gene: TRBJ1-2
CDR3 protein: SASGRGRGVYGYT

CDR3 length: 11
V gene: TRBV29-1
J gene: TRBJ1-2
CDR3 protein: SVQGQGNYGYT

CDR3 length: 14
V gene: TRBV7-2
J gene: TRBJ1-3
CDR3 protein: ASSLRPQGAGNTIY

CDR3 length: 15
V gene: TRBV5-4
J gene: TRBJ2-5
CDR3 protein: ASSQPTSGSMQETQY

CDR3 length: 13
V gene: TRBV5-1
J gene: TRBJ2-1
CDR3 protein: ASSLRRGGINEQF

CDR3 length: 12
V gene: TRBV4-1
J gene: TRBJ1-1
CDR3 protein: ASSLLQGNTEAF